The sequence of this T cell receptor (beta chain) was determined in a study of a mutant IDH1 vaccine in newly diagnosed glioma. Study-wide background: The patients were given eight vaccinations, one each in weeks 1, 3, 5, 7, 11, 15, 19 and 23. Patients received vaccination from 4-6 weeks after radiotherapy alone, or with temozolomide cycles.

Details on this clone: The target antigen is unknown.

Documented time point: week 23, last vaccination. Vaccination used 300 ug of mutant IDH1 20-mer peptide per dose, with topical imiquimod. New WHO grade 3 or 4 IDH1-mutant, ATRX-lost astrocytomas were present in all donors. The repertoire was sequenced with immunoSEQ multiplex PCR; TCRdb's copy has only in-frame clones and lacks some. This table holds tens of thousands of clones, around 85% found once. With V trimmed by 5 bases and J by 6 bases, 9 bases remained unmatched. In germline, CDR1 is SGHTA, CDR2 FQGNSA. The length of the CDR3 is 14 residues. The starting material was PBMCs, obtained from a glioma patient whose treatment included an IDH1 peptide vaccine. The V gene is TRBV7-2, the J gene TRBJ2-7, with 8 bases matching TRBD1. The receptor's source is a woman aged 50 to 65 with glioma. DNA of the CDR3: TGTGCCAGCAGCAAAGGACAGGGAGAACGCGAGCAGTACTTC. Translating it yields CASSKGQGEREQYF.